This T cell receptor beta chain comes out of a study of shared clonotypes between healthy human individuals. Study outcomes and limitations: Richness estimates generally favored naive over memory subsets.

This clone came up a few times. Its antigen remains unidentified. Each of the donors was a healthy adult who was HIV-negative and had not had a recent acute infection or vaccination. From CD4+ cells came CD45RA+ naive and CD45RA-negative memory subsets. TCRdb's copy holds only in-frame clones and misses some; the assay was immunoSEQ multiplex PCR. This sample has about 710,000 clones, with around 77% found just once. Sequencing used memory CD4+ T cells sorted from blood. Described subset: CD45RA-negative fraction. The source is a woman in her thirties in good health.

The CDR3, as DNA: TGCAGTGCTAGTACCACTGAAGCTTTCTTT. Protein: CSASTTEAFF. The rearrangement links TRBV20-1 to TRBJ1-1; D is undetermined. The CDR3 sequence is 10 residues long. The germline V gene encodes CDR1 DFQATT and CDR2 SNEGSKA (reference sequence). V shed 3 bases and J shed 4 bases, with 3 bases lying between them.